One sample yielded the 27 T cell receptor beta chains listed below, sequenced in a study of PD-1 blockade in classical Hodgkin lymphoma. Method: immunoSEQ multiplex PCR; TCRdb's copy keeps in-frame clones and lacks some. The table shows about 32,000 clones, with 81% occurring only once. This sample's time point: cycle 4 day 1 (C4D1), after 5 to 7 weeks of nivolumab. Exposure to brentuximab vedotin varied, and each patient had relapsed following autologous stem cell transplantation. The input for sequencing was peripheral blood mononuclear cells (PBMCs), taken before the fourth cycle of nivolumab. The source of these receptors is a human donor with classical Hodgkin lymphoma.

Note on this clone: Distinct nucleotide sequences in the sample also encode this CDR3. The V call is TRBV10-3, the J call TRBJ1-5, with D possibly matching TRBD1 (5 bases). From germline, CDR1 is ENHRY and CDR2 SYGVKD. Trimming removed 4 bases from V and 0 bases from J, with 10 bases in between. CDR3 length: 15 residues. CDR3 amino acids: CAISGTGYSNQPQHF. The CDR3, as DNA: TGTGCCATCAGTGGAACAGGTTATAGCAATCAGCCCCAGCATTTT.

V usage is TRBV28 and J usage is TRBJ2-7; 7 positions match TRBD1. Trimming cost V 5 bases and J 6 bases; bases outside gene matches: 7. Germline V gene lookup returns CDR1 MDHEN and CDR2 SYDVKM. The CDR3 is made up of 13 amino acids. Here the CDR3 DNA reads TGTGCCAGCAGTCGTCAGGGGGACGGCGAGCAGTACTTC. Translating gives CASSRQGDGEQYF.

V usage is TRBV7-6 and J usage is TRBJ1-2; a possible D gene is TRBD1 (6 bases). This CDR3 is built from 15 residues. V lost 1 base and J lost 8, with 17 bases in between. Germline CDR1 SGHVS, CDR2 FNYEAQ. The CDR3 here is CASSLGGPTQGGYTF. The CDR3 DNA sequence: TGTGCCAGCAGCTTAGGGGGGCCGACTCAGGGAGGCTACACCTTC.

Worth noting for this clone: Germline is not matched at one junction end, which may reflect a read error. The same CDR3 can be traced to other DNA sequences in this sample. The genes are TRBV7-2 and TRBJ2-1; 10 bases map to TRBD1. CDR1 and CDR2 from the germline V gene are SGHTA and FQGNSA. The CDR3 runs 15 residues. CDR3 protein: CASSLTGGSYNEQFF. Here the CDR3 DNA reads TGTGCCAGCAGCTTGACAGGGGGCTCCTACAATGAGCAATTCTTC.

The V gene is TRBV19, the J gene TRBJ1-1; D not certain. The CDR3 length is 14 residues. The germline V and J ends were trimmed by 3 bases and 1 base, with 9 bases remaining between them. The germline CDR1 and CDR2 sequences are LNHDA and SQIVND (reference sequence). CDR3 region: CASSMRAENTEAFF. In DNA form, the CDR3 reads TGTGCCAGTAGTATGCGGGCCGAGAACACTGAAGCTTTCTTT.

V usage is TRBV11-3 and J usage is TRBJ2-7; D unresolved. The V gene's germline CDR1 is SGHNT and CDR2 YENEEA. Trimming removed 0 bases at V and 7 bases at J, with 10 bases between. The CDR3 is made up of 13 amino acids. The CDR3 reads CASSLDWAGEQYF. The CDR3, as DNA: TGTGCCAGCAGCTTAGACTGGGCCGGGGAGCAGTACTTC. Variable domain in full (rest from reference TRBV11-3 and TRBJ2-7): EAGVVQSPRYKIIEKKQPVAFWCNPISGHNTLYWYLQNLGQGPELLIRYENEEAVDDSQLPKDRFSAERLKGVDSTLKIQPAELGDSAVYLCASSLDWAGEQYFGPGTRLTVT.

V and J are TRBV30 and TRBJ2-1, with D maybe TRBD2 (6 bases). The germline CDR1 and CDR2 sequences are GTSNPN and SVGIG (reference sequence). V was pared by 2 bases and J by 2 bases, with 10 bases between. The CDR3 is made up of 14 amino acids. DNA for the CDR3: TGTGCCTGGAGTTTAATAGCGGCCTACAATGAGCAGTTCTTC. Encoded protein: CAWSLIAAYNEQFF.

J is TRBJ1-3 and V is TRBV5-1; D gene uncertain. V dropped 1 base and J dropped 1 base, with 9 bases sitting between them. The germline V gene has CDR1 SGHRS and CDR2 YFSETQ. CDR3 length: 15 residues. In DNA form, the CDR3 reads TGCGCCAGCAGCTTGTACGGGGATTCTGGAAACACCATATATTTT. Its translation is CASSLYGDSGNTIYF.

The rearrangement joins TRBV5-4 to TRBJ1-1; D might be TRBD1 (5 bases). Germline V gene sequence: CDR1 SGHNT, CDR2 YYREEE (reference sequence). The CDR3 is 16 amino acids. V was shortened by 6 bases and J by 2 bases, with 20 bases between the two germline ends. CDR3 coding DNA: TGTGCCAGCAACCCCCGGGGACTTCAAGATAACACTGAAGCTTTCTTT. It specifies CASNPRGLQDNTEAFF.

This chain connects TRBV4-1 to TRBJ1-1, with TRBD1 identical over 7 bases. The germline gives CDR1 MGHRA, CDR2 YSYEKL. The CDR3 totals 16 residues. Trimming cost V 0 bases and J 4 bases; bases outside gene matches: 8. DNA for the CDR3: TGCGCCAGCAGCCAAGATCATTCAGGGGGGCTCACTGAAGCTTTCTTT. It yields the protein CASSQDHSGGLTEAFF.

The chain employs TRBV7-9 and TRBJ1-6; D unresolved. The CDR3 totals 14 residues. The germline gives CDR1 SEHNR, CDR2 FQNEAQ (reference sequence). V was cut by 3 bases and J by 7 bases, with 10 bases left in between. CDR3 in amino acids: CASSFGVGNSPLHF. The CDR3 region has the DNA TGTGCCAGCAGCTTCGGGGTCGGGAATTCACCCCTCCACTTT. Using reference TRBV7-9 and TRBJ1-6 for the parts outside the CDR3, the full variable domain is DTGVSQNPRHKITKRGQNVTFRCDPISEHNRLYWYRQTLGQGPEFLTYFQNEAQLEKSRLLSDRFSAERPKGSFSTLEIQRTEQGDSAMYLCASSFGVGNSPLHFGNGTRLTVT.

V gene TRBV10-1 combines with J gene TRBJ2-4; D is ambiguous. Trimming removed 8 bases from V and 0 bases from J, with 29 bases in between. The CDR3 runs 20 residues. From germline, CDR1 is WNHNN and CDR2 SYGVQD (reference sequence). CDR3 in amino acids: CASPTANCPGPLLAKNIQYF. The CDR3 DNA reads TGCGCCAGCCCCACCGCAAATTGTCCAGGACCACTACTAGCCAAAAACATTCAGTACTTC.

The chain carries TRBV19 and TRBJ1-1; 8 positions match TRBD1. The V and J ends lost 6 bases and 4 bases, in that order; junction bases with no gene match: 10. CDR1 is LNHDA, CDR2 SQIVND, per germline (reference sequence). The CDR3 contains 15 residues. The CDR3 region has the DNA TGTGCCAGTAGCCCACAGGGGGGAAGTGGCACTGAAGCTTTCTTT. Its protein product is CASSPQGGSGTEAFF.

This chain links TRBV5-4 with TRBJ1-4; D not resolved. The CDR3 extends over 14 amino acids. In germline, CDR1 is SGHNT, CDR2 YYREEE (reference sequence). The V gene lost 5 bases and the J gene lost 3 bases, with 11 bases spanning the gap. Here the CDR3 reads CASRLDVANEKLFF. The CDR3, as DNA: TGTGCCAGCAGACTGGACGTGGCTAATGAAAAACTGTTTTTT.

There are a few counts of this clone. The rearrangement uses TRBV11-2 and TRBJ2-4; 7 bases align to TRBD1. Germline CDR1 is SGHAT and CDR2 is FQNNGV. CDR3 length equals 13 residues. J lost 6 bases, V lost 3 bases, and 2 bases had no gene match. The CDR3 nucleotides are TGTGCCAGCAGCTTGGGACAGTTAAACATTCAGTACTTC. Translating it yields CASSLGQLNIQYF.

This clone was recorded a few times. CDR3 DNA sequence: TGTGCCAGCAGTCTCCCCGGGTTAAATGAGCAGTTCTTC. Translation gives CASSLPGLNEQFF. This sequence joins TRBV27 and TRBJ2-1, with D unresolved. CDR3 length: 13 amino acids. Between the trimmed V and J ends, which lost 5 bases and 7 bases, there was a span of 12 bases. Germline CDR1 and CDR2: MNHEY and SMNVEV (reference sequence).

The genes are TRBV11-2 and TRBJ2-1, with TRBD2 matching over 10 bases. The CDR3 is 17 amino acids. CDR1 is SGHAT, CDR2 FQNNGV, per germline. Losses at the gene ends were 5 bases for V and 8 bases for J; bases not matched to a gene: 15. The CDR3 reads CASSPAVGAGGPDEQFF. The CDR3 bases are TGTGCCAGCAGCCCCGCCGTTGGAGCGGGAGGGCCCGATGAGCAGTTCTTC.

The CDR3 region has the DNA TGCGCCAGCAGTGAGTCGTACGCAGGGGGCTACGAGCAGTACGTC. It is translated as CASSESYAGGYEQYV. The chain links TRBV10-2 to TRBJ2-7, with 7 bases that match TRBD1. The germline V gene has CDR1 WSHSY and CDR2 SAAADI. Losses at the gene ends were 0 bases for V and 3 bases for J; bases not matched to a gene: 5. CDR3 size: 15 residues.

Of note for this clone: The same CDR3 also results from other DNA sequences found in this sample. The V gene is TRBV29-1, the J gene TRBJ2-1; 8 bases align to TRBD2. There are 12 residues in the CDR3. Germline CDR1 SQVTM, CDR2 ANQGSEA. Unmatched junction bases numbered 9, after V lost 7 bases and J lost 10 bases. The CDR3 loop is CSGGTRGREQFF. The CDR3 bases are TGCAGCGGGGGGACTAGGGGTCGGGAGCAGTTCTTC.

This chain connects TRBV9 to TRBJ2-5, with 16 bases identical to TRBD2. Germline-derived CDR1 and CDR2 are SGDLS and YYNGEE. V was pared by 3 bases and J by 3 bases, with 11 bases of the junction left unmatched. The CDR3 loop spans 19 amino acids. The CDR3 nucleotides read TGTGCCAGCAGCGATCCCGGGACTAGCGGGAGGGCCCTAGAAGAGACCCAGTACTTC. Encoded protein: CASSDPGTSGRALEETQYF.

The CDR3 nucleotides read TGTGCCAGCAGCCAAGAAAGATACAATGAGCAGTTCTTC. It yields the protein CASSQERYNEQFF. The rearrangement joins TRBV4-2 to TRBJ2-1; D not resolved. V lost 0 bases and J 4 bases, leaving 4 bases between the germline ends. Germline CDR1 LGHNA, CDR2 YNFKEQ. The CDR3 spans 13 residues.

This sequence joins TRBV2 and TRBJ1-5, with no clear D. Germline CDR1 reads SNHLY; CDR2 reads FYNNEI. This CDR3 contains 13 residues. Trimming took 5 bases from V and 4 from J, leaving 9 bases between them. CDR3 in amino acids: CASSFFENQPQHF. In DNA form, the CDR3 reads TGTGCCAGCAGTTTCTTCGAAAATCAGCCCCAGCATTTT. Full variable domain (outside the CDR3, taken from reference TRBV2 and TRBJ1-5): EPEVTQTPSHQVTQMGQEVILRCVPISNHLYFYWYRQILGQKVEFLVSFYNNEISEKSEIFDDQFSVERPDGSNFTLKIRSTKLEDSAMYFCASSFFENQPQHFGDGTRLSIL.

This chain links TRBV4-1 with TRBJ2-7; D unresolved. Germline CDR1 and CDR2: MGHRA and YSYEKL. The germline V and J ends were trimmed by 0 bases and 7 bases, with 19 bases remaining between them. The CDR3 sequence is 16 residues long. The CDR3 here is CASSQDVRGRAWEQYV. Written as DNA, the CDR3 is TGCGCCAGCAGCCAAGATGTCCGAGGACGGGCGTGGGAGCAGTACGTC.

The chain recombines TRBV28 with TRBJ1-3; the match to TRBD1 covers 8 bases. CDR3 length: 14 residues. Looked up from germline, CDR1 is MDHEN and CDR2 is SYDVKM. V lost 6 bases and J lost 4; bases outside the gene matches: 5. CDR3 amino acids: CASRRTGYGNTIYF. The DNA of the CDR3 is TGTGCCAGCAGGAGGACAGGGTACGGAAACACCATATATTTT.

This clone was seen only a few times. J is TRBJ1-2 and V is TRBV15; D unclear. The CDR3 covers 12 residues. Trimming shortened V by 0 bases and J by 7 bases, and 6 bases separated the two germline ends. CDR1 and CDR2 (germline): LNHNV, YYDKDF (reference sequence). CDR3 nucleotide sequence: TGTGCCACCAGCAGAGAGATAGGTGGCTACACCTTC. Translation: CATSREIGGYTF.

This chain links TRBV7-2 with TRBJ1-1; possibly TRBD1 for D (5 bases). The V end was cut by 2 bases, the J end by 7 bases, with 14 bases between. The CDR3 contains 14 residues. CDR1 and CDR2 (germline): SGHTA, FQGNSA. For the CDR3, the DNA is TGTGCCAGCAGCTTATCATCAGGGTATGGTGAAGCTTTCTTT. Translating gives CASSLSSGYGEAFF.

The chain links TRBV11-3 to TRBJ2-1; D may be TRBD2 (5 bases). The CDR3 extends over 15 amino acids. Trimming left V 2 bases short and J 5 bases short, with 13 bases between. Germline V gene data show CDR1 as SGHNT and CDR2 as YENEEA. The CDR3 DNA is TGTGCCAGCAGCTTAATGGGGTTGAGGGACAATGAGCAGTTCTTC. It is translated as CASSLMGLRDNEQFF.